The present T cell receptor beta chain was sequenced within a study of T cell repertoires in cytomegalovirus infection (dated by TCRdb to the late 2010s). Turning to the overall study: Donor HLA type was relevant to the analysis, because carriage of CMV infection together with the matching HLA type was indicated by public TCR beta signatures. Overall results and qualifications from the work: In both this cohort and an independent approximately 370-donor cohort, the cumulative frequency of public TCR beta family members distinguished carriers of CMV infection plus the relevant HLA type. The ex vivo response was dominated by HLA-C-restricted CMV-specific TCR beta clonotypes, which also provided the single most frequent clonotype in two of eight donors.

Including the terminal cysteine and phenylalanine, the CDR3 comprises 16 residues. Here the CDR3 DNA is all that survives: 48 bases in frame from base 1. The junction shows trimming of 6 bases on V and 0 bases on J, plus 17 bases between the germline ends. The germline V gene (reference sequence) supplies CDR1 SGHKS and CDR2 YYEKEE. Instrument used: Illumina HiSeq 1500. In TCRdb, the public reads were trimmed at Q25 with fastp and aligned with MiXCR, with productive beta chains retained. Duplicate CDR3 protein sequences are folded into a single record with the most common DNA and genes. The sample table shows about 260,000 distinct CDR3 sequences, and roughly 15% are seen once. The top ten clones comprise roughly 8.9% of the sample. There are a few counts of this clonotype. It lacks a known antigen. Within one base of it there is no much larger clone, and no base qualities were kept.

Recombination connected TRBV5-5 to TRBJ2-3; the D gene cannot be resolved reliably. The clonotype comes from a human donor in good health (CMV status not recorded). Some clones in this sample may be carry-over from other donors' samples. Material: PBMCs. For the CDR3, the sequence is CASIAALPSSTDTQYF. The nucleotides are TGTGCCAGCATCGCCGCACTGCCTTCTAGCACAGATACGCAGTATTTT.